Shown below are 24 T cell receptor beta chains from a single sample sequenced in a study of graft-versus-host responses after intestinal transplantation. Their recognized antigens are unknown. Generated by immunoSEQ multiplex PCR, the TCRdb table keeps only in-frame clones and is missing some. The table has some 86,000 clones, around 89% seen once. Source: unstimulated CD4+ T cells sorted from spleen or lymph node cells, taken before transplant. The receptors shown here come from a human donor who was the organ donor for an intestinal transplant.

The CDR3 sequence is CASSFRDRIAYEQYF. CDR3 coding DNA: TGTGCCAGCAGTTTCCGGGACAGGATCGCCTACGAGCAGTACTTC. The chain recombines TRBV28 with TRBJ2-7; TRBD1 aligns across 8 bases. Losses at the gene ends were 3 bases for V and 2 bases for J; bases not matched to a gene: 6. Germline assignment: CDR1 MDHEN and CDR2 SYDVKM. This CDR3 contains 15 residues.

V gene TRBV6-1 combines with J gene TRBJ1-2; TRBD1 matches 8 bases. V lost 6 bases, J lost 5 bases, and 8 bases stayed unmatched. In germline, CDR1 is MNHNS, CDR2 SASEGT. The length of the CDR3 is 14 residues. The CDR3 DNA reads as TGTGCCAGCAGCCGCCGGGACAGGACTTATGGCTACACCTTC. Residues: CASSRRDRTYGYTF.

The chain has TRBV11-1 and TRBJ2-3; D is uncertain. Germline CDR1 and CDR2: SGHAT and FQDESV (reference sequence). Deletions cut 5 bases from V and 4 bases from J, with 10 bases between. The CDR3 is 13 amino acids. Here the CDR3 reads CASSLLVADTQYF. The CDR3 DNA sequence: TGTGCCAGCAGCCTATTAGTGGCAGATACGCAGTATTTT.

The chain carries TRBV5-1 and TRBJ2-5; D is perhaps TRBD2 (7 bases). V was clipped by 2 bases and J by 4 bases, with 15 bases between them. The CDR3 is 15 residues long. From germline, CDR1 is SGHRS and CDR2 YFSETQ. CDR3 amino acids: CASSFLGRGAETQYF. CDR3 DNA: TGCGCCAGCAGCTTCCTCGGACGGGGGGCAGAGACCCAGTACTTC.

The chain couples TRBV7-2 to TRBJ2-3; 9 bases map to TRBD2. The CDR3 runs 16 residues. Germline V lookup: CDR1 SGHTA, CDR2 FQGNSA. The ends lost 1 base at V and 9 bases at J; junction bases unmatched: 11. CDR3 nucleotides: TGTGCCAGCAGCTTAGGGCTAGCGGGACCCGTAGGGACGCAGTATTTT. As protein: CASSLGLAGPVGTQYF.

This rearrangement joins TRBV5-1 to TRBJ2-5; 9 nucleotides agree with TRBD2. Germline lookup yields CDR1 SGHRS and CDR2 YFSETQ. This CDR3 has 14 residues. V shed 2 bases and J 1 base; nucleotides not matched to a gene: 0. The CDR3 protein is CASSFSGSQETQYF. Here the CDR3 DNA reads TGCGCCAGCAGCTTTAGCGGGAGCCAAGAGACCCAGTACTTC.

This sequence joins TRBV9 and TRBJ2-7; D is perhaps TRBD2 (6 bases). Trimming cost V 0 bases and J 3 bases, with 13 bases left between them. This CDR3 comprises 15 residues. Germline values: CDR1 SGDLS, CDR2 YYNGEE. In nucleotides, the CDR3 is TGTGCCAGCAGCGTAGTCGGGGGAGGCCTCTACGAGCAGTACTTC. It specifies CASSVVGGGLYEQYF. The complete variable domain, with remaining parts taken from reference TRBV9 and TRBJ2-7, reads DSGVTQTPKHLITATGQRVTLRCSPRSGDLSVYWYQQSLDQGLQFLIQYYNGEERAKGNILERFSAQQFPDLHSELNLSSLELGDSALYFCASSVVGGGLYEQYFGPGTRLTVT.

The chain links TRBV30 to TRBJ2-1; possible D gene TRBD2, 5 bases. Trimming cost V 7 bases and J 9 bases, with 10 bases left between them. From germline, CDR1 is GTSNPN and CDR2 SVGIG (reference sequence). This CDR3 comprises 10 residues. The CDR3 DNA reads TGTGCCTTTGGACGGGGTGAGCAGTTCTTC. Encoded protein: CAFGRGEQFF.

The chain couples TRBV28 to TRBJ2-7; 9 bases line up with TRBD2. V dropped 6 bases and J dropped 6; count of bases not matched to a gene: 9. This CDR3 spans 14 amino acids. From germline, CDR1 is MDHEN and CDR2 SYDVKM. This CDR3 is CASSSSGINSEQYF. The CDR3 region has the DNA TGTGCCAGCAGCTCTAGCGGGATTAATAGCGAGCAGTACTTC.

This chain joins TRBV12-5 and TRBJ2-3, with 8 positions matching TRBD2. The trim removed 5 bases at V and 6 bases at J, leaving 16 bases unmatched. Germline V gene lookup returns CDR1 LGHNT and CDR2 FRNRAP. This CDR3 is built from 17 residues. This CDR3 reads CASGPHQDGGARDTQYF. The CDR3 DNA is TGTGCTAGTGGTCCACACCAGGACGGGGGGGCCAGGGATACGCAGTATTTT.

The chain links TRBV27 to TRBJ2-1; no firm D call. This CDR3 has 14 amino acids. V was trimmed by 4 bases and J by 7 bases, leaving 14 bases between them. The germline V gene encodes CDR1 MNHEY and CDR2 SMNVEV (reference sequence). The CDR3 DNA follows: TGTGCCAGCAGTTCGTCGGAGCCGCGGAATGAGCAGTTCTTC. It encodes CASSSSEPRNEQFF.

The chain uses TRBV10-3 and TRBJ2-3; D might be TRBD2 (5 bases). CDR3 size: 14 residues. Germline CDR1 ENHRY, CDR2 SYGVKD. The V end was cut by 3 bases, the J end by 2 bases, with 9 bases between. In nucleotides, the CDR3 is TGTGCCATCAGTGACGGGGTCGACACAGATACGCAGTATTTT. It yields the protein CAISDGVDTDTQYF.

The chain is built from TRBV5-4 and TRBJ2-3, with TRBD2 identical over 7 bases. This CDR3 spans 14 amino acids. The V and J ends lost 2 bases and 1 base, in that order; junction bases with no gene match: 1. Germline CDR1 is SGHNT and CDR2 is YYREEE (reference sequence). The CDR3 loop reads CASSFTSGTDTQYF. The CDR3 bases are TGTGCCAGCAGCTTTACTAGCGGCACAGATACGCAGTATTTT.

The V and J genes are TRBV4-1 and TRBJ2-7, with D possibly matching TRBD2 (5 bases). This CDR3 has 15 amino acids. V shed 4 bases and J shed 4 bases, with 17 bases lying between them. Germline-derived CDR1 and CDR2 are MGHRA and YSYEKL. The CDR3 bases are TGCGCCAGCAGCCGAGAGGGCCCCACGATATACGAGCAGTACTTC. Protein sequence: CASSREGPTIYEQYF.

This rearrangement joins TRBV29-1 to TRBJ1-4; D uncertain. The CDR3 has 15 amino acids. In germline, CDR1 is SQVTM, CDR2 ANQGSEA. V lost 6 bases and J lost 4, with 18 bases in between. CDR3 amino acids: CSVGDLHLGNEKLFF. The CDR3 DNA sequence: TGCAGCGTGGGCGACCTCCATCTGGGTAATGAAAAACTGTTTTTT.

The V and J genes are TRBV7-3 and TRBJ2-7; 8 nucleotides agree with TRBD1. J gave up 6 bases and V 5 bases, and 12 bases lay outside the gene matches. The CDR3 is 15 residues long. Per the germline V gene, CDR1 is SGHTA and CDR2 is FQGTGA. The chain's CDR3 is CASSPQMAGGGEQYF. For the CDR3, the DNA is TGTGCCAGCAGCCCGCAGATGGCAGGGGGCGGCGAGCAGTACTTC.

A remark on this clone: The sample holds other DNA sequences that translate to the same CDR3. The V gene is TRBV18, the J gene TRBJ2-7; 10 positions match TRBD1. This CDR3 contains 14 residues. The germline CDR1 and CDR2 sequences are KGHSH and LQKENI. V lost 6 bases to trimming and J lost 3 bases; unmatched junction nucleotides: 5. The CDR3, as DNA: TGTGCCAGCTCGCCCGGGACAGGGGACTACGAGCAGTACTTC. Translation: CASSPGTGDYEQYF.

The rearrangement uses TRBV9 and TRBJ1-4, with a weak D call TRBD1 (6 bases). CDR1 is SGDLS, CDR2 YYNGEE, per germline. This CDR3 is 13 amino acids long. The V end lost 4 bases, the J end lost 7 bases, and 11 bases lay between the germline ends. DNA for the CDR3: TGTGCCAGCAGCCCCTCACAGGGTGAAAAACTGTTTTTT. This codes for CASSPSQGEKLFF.

This chain joins TRBV30 and TRBJ2-1; 16 nucleotides align to TRBD2. This CDR3 has 17 residues. V shed 6 bases, J shed 8 bases, and the junction held 13 bases outside the gene matches. Per germline, CDR1 GTSNPN and CDR2 SVGIG (reference sequence). CDR3 protein: CACLGLAGGPPLDEQFF. DNA of the CDR3: TGTGCCTGCCTGGGACTAGCGGGAGGGCCTCCTCTGGATGAGCAGTTCTTC. Drawing the rest from reference TRBV30 and TRBJ2-1, the complete variable domain is SQTIHQWPATLVQPVGSPLSLECTVEGTSNPNLYWYRQAAGRGLQLLFYSVGIGQISSEVPQNLSASRPQDRQFILSSKKLLLSDSGFYLCACLGLAGGPPLDEQFFGPGTRLTVL.

The chain employs TRBV5-1 and TRBJ2-5; TRBD1 matches at 7 bases. Germline CDR1 reads SGHRS; CDR2 reads YFSETQ. The junction had 4 bases not matched to a gene; V was cut back by 0 bases and J by 5 bases. This CDR3 comprises 14 residues. This CDR3 reads CASSLGARGETQYF. The CDR3 DNA follows: TGCGCCAGCAGCTTGGGGGCCAGGGGGGAGACCCAGTACTTC.

V is TRBV7-8 and J is TRBJ2-6, with D possibly matching TRBD1 (5 bases). Germline V lookup: CDR1 SGHVS, CDR2 FQNEAQ. This CDR3 has 17 amino acids. With 5 bases removed from V and 7 bases from J, the gap between germline ends came to 21 bases. CDR3 in DNA: TGTGCCAGCAGCCAGAACCCCAGGGCCCTGTATGCCAACGTCCTGACTTTC. It specifies CASSQNPRALYANVLTF.

DNA of the CDR3: TGTGCCAGCGCTCGATGGGGCAGGGCGGAGCGTGGCTACACCTTC. Translation: CASARWGRAERGYTF. The chain links TRBV6-1 to TRBJ1-2; D possibly corresponds to TRBD1 (5 bases). The germline gives CDR1 MNHNS, CDR2 SASEGT. CDR3 length: 15 residues. V lost 8 bases, J lost 7 bases, and 23 bases lay in between.

The DNA for the CDR3 is TGTGCCAGCAGTTTATTCCGAGGTACGGGCGGGGGTCCCTACGAGCAGTACTTC. Translating it yields CASSLFRGTGGGPYEQYF. The J gene is TRBJ2-7, the V gene TRBV27; 7 nucleotides match TRBD2. The J segment lost 2 bases and the V segment lost 1 base, leaving 14 bases of the junction unmatched. Germline V gene data show CDR1 as MNHEY and CDR2 as SMNVEV (reference sequence). The CDR3 is made up of 18 amino acids.

J is TRBJ2-1 and V is TRBV4-1; 13 nucleotides agree with TRBD2. The germline CDR1 and CDR2 sequences are MGHRA and YSYEKL. The CDR3 totals 16 residues. The V segment lost 3 bases and the J segment 10 bases; nucleotides outside the gene matches: 9. The CDR3 loop is CASSQVPGLAGWEQFF. The CDR3 nucleotides are TGCGCCAGCAGCCAGGTACCGGGACTAGCGGGGTGGGAGCAGTTCTTC.